This T cell receptor beta chain was recorded in a study of blood T cell repertoires in COVID-19. Unmatched junction bases numbered 2, after V lost 1 base and J lost 1 base. This CDR3 is built from 15 residues. Germline loops: CDR1 KGHSH, CDR2 LQKENI. The data were produced by immunoSEQ multiplex PCR, yet TCRdb's version contains in-frame clones alone and is incomplete. The sample holds about 150,000 clones, around 80% seen once. Sequencing was carried out using peripheral blood. The J gene is TRBJ2-7, the V gene TRBV18, with 9 nucleotides matching TRBD1. This sequence originates from a man between 60 and 75 years old with acute or convalescent COVID-19. The CDR3 region has the DNA TGTGCCAGCTCACCACGGGGACAGGGATCCTACGAGCAGTACTTC. Translated, it gives CASSPRGQGSYEQYF.